This T cell receptor (beta chain) was captured in a study of shared clonotypes between healthy human individuals. Study details: Per-donor plates numbered three CD4 naive, three CD4 memory, two CD8 naive and one CD8 memory. Notes on the study in general: Sampling covered nothing but blood. Tissue TCR repertoires likely differ from those found in blood.

Trimming cost V 6 bases and J 2 bases; bases outside gene matches: 8. The V gene's germline CDR1 is KGHSH and CDR2 LQKENI. This CDR3 spans 15 amino acids. Clones were read by immunoSEQ multiplex PCR, and TCRdb kept only the in-frame ones, dropping some. The sample has about 120,000 clones; 68% are singletons. With regard to this clone: Its antigen is not known.

This receptor was obtained from a woman between 25 and 40 years old in good health. Sequences were obtained from memory CD8+ T cells sorted from blood. Sample subset: CD45RO+ cells pooled with CCR7-negative TemRA cells. The chain is built from TRBV18 and TRBJ2-7; 9 bases map to TRBD2. The CDR3 is CASSEGTSRTYEQYF. CDR3 in DNA: TGTGCCAGCTCGGAAGGGACTAGCAGAACCTACGAGCAGTACTTC.